The next 17 T cell receptor beta chains were all read from a single sample in a study of T cell responses to AZD1222 COVID-19 vaccine. TCRdb's table, derived via immunoSEQ multiplex PCR, lists solely in-frame clones and lacks some. The top ten clones hold over 1.3% of a sample with approximately 150,000 clones, roughly 92% of them seen once. The material sequenced was peripheral blood, taken on day 0 of AZD1222 vaccination. These receptors originate from an adult in good health.

The chain joins TRBV7-2 to TRBJ2-3; D remains unclear. Trimming took off 0 bases at V and 5 bases at J, with 6 bases between the two ends. The CDR3 runs to 13 residues. Germline V gene lookup returns CDR1 SGHTA and CDR2 FQGNSA. In nucleotides, the CDR3 is TGTGCCAGCAGCTTAGCGATGGAAGATACGCAGTATTTT. Translating it yields CASSLAMEDTQYF.

J is TRBJ1-1 and V is TRBV18; D ambiguous. CDR1 and CDR2 from the germline V gene are KGHSH and LQKENI. Between the trimmed V and J ends, which lost 6 bases and 2 bases, there was a span of 10 bases. This CDR3 has 13 amino acids. The CDR3 DNA reads as TGTGCCAGCTCCGGACTTATAAACACTGAAGCTTTCTTT. It is translated as CASSGLINTEAFF.

A single count supports this clone. Sequence at one end of the junction differs from germline and may be a read error. J is TRBJ1-3 and V is TRBV7-7; 7 bases are a match to TRBD1. The CDR3 length is 17 residues. Looked up from germline, CDR1 is SSHAT and CDR2 is FNYEAQ (reference sequence). In DNA, the CDR3 is TGTGCTAGCAGGCCGACCAAAGGACAGGCCTCTGGAAACACCATATATTTT. Translation: CASRPTKGQASGNTIYF.

This rearrangement joins TRBV7-6 to TRBJ2-2; no clear D. This CDR3 spans 13 amino acids. Germline CDR1 reads SGHVS; CDR2 reads FNYEAQ. V gave up 4 bases and J gave up 1 base, with 4 bases separating them. The CDR3 bases are TGTGCCAGCAGCTCCCGGAACACCGGGGAGCTGTTTTTT. As protein: CASSSRNTGELFF.

J is TRBJ2-1 and V is TRBV5-4; D is uncertain. The CDR3 is 15 amino acids. V lost 0 bases to trimming and J lost 0 bases, with 7 bases between them. From germline, CDR1 is SGHNT and CDR2 YYREEE (reference sequence). DNA of the CDR3: TGTGCCAGCAGCTTGGATCTAAGCTCCTACAATGAGCAGTTCTTC. This translates into CASSLDLSSYNEQFF. Drawing the rest from reference TRBV5-4 and TRBJ2-1, the complete variable domain is ETGVTQSPTHLIKTRGQQVTLRCSSQSGHNTVSWYQQALGQGPQFIFQYYREEENGRGNFPPRFSGLQFPNYSSELNVNALELDDSALYLCASSLDLSSYNEQFFGPGTRLTVL.

The CDR3 sequence is CASSYRAGTVYEQYF. For the CDR3, the DNA is TGTGCCAGCAGTTACAGGGCCGGGACCGTTTACGAGCAGTACTTC. This chain connects TRBV6-2 or TRBV6-3 to TRBJ2-7; D tentatively reads TRBD1 or TRBD2 (5 bases each). The germline V gene encodes CDR1 MNHEY and CDR2 SVGEGT. The V end lost 2 bases, the J end lost 4 bases, and 15 bases lay between the germline ends. CDR3 length: 15 residues.

The chain uses TRBV11-2 and TRBJ1-1, with D possibly TRBD1 on 6 matching bases. The length of the CDR3 is 13 residues. V lost 4 bases to trimming and J lost 4 bases, with 10 bases between them. Germline V gives CDR1 SGHAT, CDR2 FQNNGV. The CDR3 sequence is CASSSTGSTEAFF. CDR3 coding DNA: TGTGCCAGCAGCTCCACAGGGTCCACTGAAGCTTTCTTT.

This chain links TRBV6-6 with TRBJ2-7; 8 positions match TRBD2. The V segment lost 2 bases and the J segment 2 bases; nucleotides outside the gene matches: 5. The CDR3 covers 15 residues. The germline CDR1 and CDR2 sequences are MNHNY and SVGAGI (reference sequence). For the CDR3, the DNA is TGTGCCAGCAGTTACGGTGCGGGGGGCCCCTACGAGCAGTACTTC. This gives the protein CASSYGAGGPYEQYF.

This rearrangement joins TRBV7-2 to TRBJ2-7; no firm D call. The CDR3 covers 17 residues. The ends were cut back, 3 bases at V and 2 bases at J, with 20 bases in the middle. The germline V gene has CDR1 SGHTA and CDR2 FQGNSA. CDR3 DNA: TGTGCCAGCAGCTTCCTCCGGGCGGATGGAATTCCCTACGAGCAGTACTTC. It translates to CASSFLRADGIPYEQYF.

V is TRBV6-5 and J is TRBJ1-4; TRBD1 aligns across 8 bases. Germline CDR1 reads MNHEY; CDR2 reads SVGAGI. After removal of 5 bases from V and 5 bases from J, the junction contained 7 bases not matched to a gene. This CDR3 contains 15 residues. CDR3: CASSPRDRINEKLFF. For the CDR3, the DNA is TGTGCCAGCAGTCCCAGGGACAGGATAAATGAAAAACTGTTTTTT.

In this sample, this clone turned up a few times. The chain combines TRBV1 with TRBJ2-2; the table's TRBD2 call for D was not verified on the DNA. TRBV1 is a pseudogene. The CDR3 is 17 residues long. This CDR3 is CTSSLLQRGVLTGELFF. CDR3 bases: TGCACCAGCAGCCTCCTACAGCGGGGGGTGTTGACCGGGGAGCTGTTTTTT.

The rearrangement uses TRBV5-6 and TRBJ2-1; no clear D. This CDR3 spans 15 amino acids. Germline assignment: CDR1 SGHDT and CDR2 YYEEEE. The germline V and J ends were trimmed by 5 bases and 0 bases, with 12 bases remaining between them. The CDR3 DNA reads TGTGCCAGCAGTACTTACTCCAGCTCCTACAATGAGCAGTTCTTC. This codes for CASSTYSSSYNEQFF.

The rearrangement uses TRBV30 and TRBJ2-7; the D gene is possibly TRBD2 (5 bases). Trimming cost V 2 bases and J 1 base, with 27 bases left between them. Germline loops: CDR1 GTSNPN, CDR2 SVGIG (reference sequence). There are 19 residues in the CDR3. CDR3 bases: TGTGCCTGGAGTAACGTCGGGGTCCCGTCCTCTTCGGTTTCCTACGAGCAGTACTTC. Residues: CAWSNVGVPSSSVSYEQYF.

The chain carries TRBV14 and TRBJ2-3; 8 bases line up with TRBD2. The CDR3 is 16 amino acids. CDR1 and CDR2 (germline): SGHDN, FVKESK. The ends lost 1 base at V and 2 bases at J; junction bases unmatched: 5. The CDR3 DNA reads as TGTGCCAGCAGCCAAGGTCTAGCGGGCCTCACAGATACGCAGTATTTT. This gives the protein CASSQGLAGLTDTQYF.

This sequence joins TRBV5-6 and TRBJ1-2, with D perhaps TRBD1 (5 bases). Trimming cost V 2 bases and J 5 bases, with 13 bases left between them. There are 14 residues in the CDR3. Germline CDR1 SGHDT, CDR2 YYEEEE. The CDR3 is CASSFTGTFYGYTF. The DNA for the CDR3 is TGTGCCAGCAGCTTTACCGGGACGTTTTATGGCTACACCTTC.

J is TRBJ1-5 and V is TRBV5-6, with 10 positions matching TRBD1. Germline V CDR1 and CDR2: SGHDT, YYEEEE. The CDR3 is 15 residues long. V lost 4 bases and J lost 6; bases outside the gene matches: 7. CDR3 sequence (DNA): TGTGCCAGCAGCCCAGACAGGGGGCTCAGTCAGCCCCAGCATTTT. Protein product: CASSPDRGLSQPQHF.

The rearrangement links TRBV27 to TRBJ1-2; TRBD1 agrees at 9 bases. The V segment lost 5 bases and the J segment 8 bases; nucleotides outside the gene matches: 9. This CDR3 spans 14 amino acids. CDR1 is MNHEY, CDR2 SMNVEV, per germline (reference sequence). CDR3: CASSHGTGPSGYTF. The CDR3 bases are TGTGCCAGCAGTCATGGGACAGGGCCGTCCGGCTACACCTTC.